This T cell receptor (beta chain) originates from a study of T-cell reconstitution after alpha-beta-depleted transplantation in children. A library of TCRbeta sequences, prepared with unique molecular identifiers, was generated. TCRdb processed the PCR reads anew with MiXCR; each CDR3 protein has one entry. The repertoire holds roughly 5,900 distinct CDR3 sequences, with about 16% as singletons. This clonotype has ten or more counts. The V end was cut by 6 bases, the J end by 4 bases, with 12 bases between. This CDR3 spans 13 amino acids. The germline CDR1 and CDR2 sequences are MNHEY and SVGEGT. The sample consisted of PBMCs, mostly from graft donor cells, taken 180 days after TCRalphabeta/CD19-depleted stem cell transplant. The TCR was taken from a patient aged 2-10 years who had a stem cell transplant for inherited bone marrow failure, so the T cells may come from the graft donor. This chain links TRBV6-2 or TRBV6-3 with TRBJ2-5, with unresolved D. This chain's CDR3 is CASSGVIRETQYF. CDR3 bases: TGTGCCAGCAGCGGCGTGATCCGAGAGACCCAGTACTTC.